A single T cell receptor beta chain is shown here with its context. The antigen is not known. This sample was taken from a study of identical twins. Overall study findings and caveats: Cord blood beta clonotypes that were abundant carried fewer insertions, and memory repertoires showed no such trend. Part of the zero-insertion signal could reflect confounding by invariant MAIT and iNKT cells.

In TCRdb, the 5' RACE reads were re-called with MiXCR into one record per CDR3 protein. This table has 200,000 to 250,000 distinct CDR3 sequences, approximately 10% appearing once. V was clipped by 4 bases and J by 2 bases; unmatched bases: 9. CDR3 length equals 16 residues. Germline V gives CDR1 SGHRS, CDR2 YFSETQ. Sequenced sample: memory T cells sorted from blood. The chain has TRBV5-1 and TRBJ2-1; TRBD1 agrees at 7 bases. The clonotype comes from a man over 45 in good health. CDR3 region: CASSRQGPPAYNEQFF. CDR3 DNA sequence: TGCGCCAGCAGCCGACAGGGCCCTCCAGCCTACAATGAGCAGTTCTTC. Full variable domain (outside the CDR3, taken from reference TRBV5-1 and TRBJ2-1): KAGVTQTPRYLIKTRGQQVTLSCSPISGHRSVSWYQQTPGQGLQFLFEYFSETQRNKGNFPGRFSGRQFSNSRSEMNVSTLELGDSALYLCASSRQGPPAYNEQFFGPGTRLTVL.